This T cell receptor (beta chain) appears in the sequencing data of a study of blood T cell repertoires in COVID-19. At the level of the study: Samples representing acute and convalescent COVID-19 were sourced from the United States, Italy and Spain. T cells, B-cell-depleted T cells, or PBMCs provided the cDNA or gDNA that served as material.

Per the original data handling: Amplified reference gene primers provided the basis for estimating nucleated cell counts. TCRdb's copy holds only in-frame clones and misses some; the assay was immunoSEQ multiplex PCR. The V and J calls and the clone size are those of that table, but D and trimming were determined from the DNA. Of some 200,000 clones in the sample, 65% to 90% were seen once. V lost 3 bases and J 4 bases, leaving 10 bases between the germline ends. The CDR3 sequence is 13 residues long. Germline V gene data show CDR1 as SQVTM and CDR2 as ANQGSEA. The chain recombines TRBV29-1 with TRBJ2-1; maybe TRBD1 (6 bases). Sequenced input: peripheral blood. The origin of this receptor is an older man with acute or convalescent COVID-19. For the CDR3, the DNA is TGCAGCGTTGAGCGTCAGGGGTACAATGAGCAGTTCTTC. It is translated as CSVERQGYNEQFF.